Presented here are 18 T cell receptor beta chains from one specimen sequenced in a study of breast tumors, draining lymph nodes, adjacent tissues. TCRdb called the multiplex PCR reads again in MiXCR, with one record for every CDR3 protein. The sample contains fewer than 80,000 distinct CDR3 sequences, around two fifths of which appear only once. The specimen sequenced was breast tumor tissue. These receptors originate from a female donor with breast cancer. Some clones in this sample may be carry-over from other donors' samples.

About this clonotype: This sequence may be a read error, since a much larger clone differs from it by one base. The genes are TRBV6-2 or TRBV6-3 and TRBJ2-2; D is possibly TRBD2 (5 bases). The CDR3 runs 15 residues. From germline, CDR1 is MNHEY and CDR2 SVGEGT. The CDR3 here is CASKFAGKNTGELLF. The CDR3 DNA sequence: TGTGCCAGCAAGTTTGCCGGAAAGAACACCGGGGAGCTGCTTTTT.

By frequency in the sample, this clonotype is medium-sized. The chain joins TRBV7-6 to TRBJ2-3; 10 bases are a match to TRBD2. The CDR3 is made up of 15 amino acids. Trimming removed 1 base from V and 6 bases from J; junction bases left unmatched: 4. Germline CDR1 is SGHVS and CDR2 is FNYEAQ. The DNA of the CDR3 is TGTGCCAGCAGCTTAGGTCTAGCGGGAGTTGATACGCAGTATTTT. This codes for CASSLGLAGVDTQYF.

The chain joins TRBV29-1 to TRBJ2-7; D tentatively reads TRBD1 or TRBD2 (5 bases each). The V and J ends lost 4 bases and 5 bases respectively, with 18 bases between them. Per the germline V gene, CDR1 is SQVTM and CDR2 is ANQGSEA. The CDR3 runs to 14 residues. In DNA form, the CDR3 reads TGCAGCGTTGGGACCGGGGCGAGTTGGGACGAGCAGTACTTC. Its translation is CSVGTGASWDEQYF.

There are many counts of this clonotype. This sequence joins TRBV12-3 or TRBV12-4 and TRBJ1-2, with 7 positions matching TRBD1. This CDR3 has 12 residues. Germline trimming cut 6 bases from V and 7 bases from J; bases unmatched to any gene: 5. Here the CDR3 reads CASREGARGYTF. The CDR3 region has the DNA TGTGCCAGCAGGGAGGGGGCGCGTGGCTACACCTTC.

The rearrangement links TRBV20-1 to TRBJ2-1; 9 positions agree with TRBD1. The germline V gene encodes CDR1 DFQATT and CDR2 SNEGSKA (reference sequence). With V trimmed by 5 bases and J by 15 bases, 14 bases remained unmatched. This CDR3 has 13 amino acids. For the CDR3, the DNA is TGCAGTGCTCGGGACAGGGAAGATCTAACGCGGTTCTTC. It encodes CSARDREDLTRFF.

Ten or more counts support this clonotype. The chain joins TRBV18 to TRBJ1-5; D ambiguous. The CDR3 loop spans 14 amino acids. Trimming cost V 2 bases and J 4 bases, with 9 bases left between them. Germline V CDR1 and CDR2: KGHSH, LQKENI. This CDR3 is CASSPVGNNQPQHF. CDR3 bases: TGTGCCAGCTCACCAGTAGGGAATAATCAGCCCCAGCATTTT.

Ten or more counts support this clonotype. This may stem from a read error, because a much larger clone lies one nucleotide away. This chain connects TRBV20-1 to TRBJ2-5; the match to TRBD1 covers 8 bases. CDR1 is DFQATT, CDR2 SNEGSKA, per germline (reference sequence). The CDR3 loop spans 12 amino acids. V lost 5 bases to trimming and J lost 13 bases; unmatched junction nucleotides: 12. The CDR3 is CSAGGQGEAPYF. CDR3 nucleotide sequence: TGCAGTGCTGGCGGACAGGGAGAGGCCCCGTACTTC.

This clonotype was seen more than once but under ten times. This sequence joins TRBV9 and TRBJ2-3; 7 bases agree with TRBD2. This CDR3 contains 17 residues. CDR1 is SGDLS and CDR2 is YYNGEE in the germline V gene. Losses at the gene ends were 3 bases for V and 1 base for J; bases not matched to a gene: 11. CDR3 loop: CASSGSPAGEGTDTQYF. The CDR3, as DNA: TGTGCCAGCAGCGGGTCCCCCGCGGGGGAAGGCACAGATACGCAGTATTTT.

This chain links TRBV19 with TRBJ1-4; 8 positions agree with TRBD1. CDR3 length: 14 residues. Germline V gene data show CDR1 as LNHDA and CDR2 as SQIVND (reference sequence). J lost 4 bases, V lost 5 bases, and 3 bases had no gene match. The CDR3 DNA is TGTGCCAGTAGTGCGGGACAGGTTAATGAAAAACTGTTTTTT. Translation: CASSAGQVNEKLFF.

This clonotype was found a few times. The chain links TRBV14 to TRBJ1-1, with 7 bases fitting TRBD1. This CDR3 comprises 15 residues. Trimming took 4 bases from V and 5 from J; bases not matched to a gene: 10. The germline CDR1 and CDR2 sequences are SGHDN and FVKESK. The CDR3 DNA follows: TGTGCCAGCAGCCCCATCAGGGGGGCGGGGACTGAAGCTTTCTTT. Its protein is CASSPIRGAGTEAFF.

With respect to this clonotype: At one end, the junction sequence differs from germline, possibly due to a read error. The chain joins TRBV11-2 to TRBJ1-2; no clear D gene. Germline CDR1 reads SGHAT; CDR2 reads FQNNGV. This CDR3 spans 12 amino acids. CDR3 DNA sequence: TGTGCCAGCAGCTCCGGGCCCTATGCCTACACCTTC. It yields the protein CASSSGPYAYTF.

The table lists this clonotype with many counts. This chain uses TRBV6-6 with TRBJ2-1; D may be TRBD2 (5 bases). The V gene lost 2 bases and the J gene lost 6 bases, with 11 bases spanning the gap. Germline assignment: CDR1 MNHNY and CDR2 SVGAGI (reference sequence). The CDR3 is 14 amino acids. CDR3 protein: CASSYEFLANEQFF. The CDR3 DNA reads as TGTGCCAGCAGTTACGAGTTCCTAGCCAATGAGCAGTTCTTC.

This sequence joins TRBV28 and TRBJ2-3; 9 bases line up with TRBD1. V gave up 3 bases and J gave up 5 bases; unmatched junction bases: 3. The CDR3 sequence is 14 residues long. Germline V gives CDR1 MDHEN, CDR2 SYDVKM. CDR3 nucleotides: TGTGCCAGCAGTTTCGGACAGGGGATAGATACGCAGTATTTT. Translated, it gives CASSFGQGIDTQYF.

This clonotype was recorded many times. The chain combines TRBV10-3 with TRBJ2-7; the match to TRBD2 covers 9 bases. Germline CDR1 is ENHRY and CDR2 is SYGVKD. Losses at the gene ends were 8 bases for V and 4 bases for J; bases not matched to a gene: 12. The CDR3 spans 15 residues. Here the CDR3 DNA reads TGTGCCATCGAGGCGGAAGGCGGGAGGGCTTACGAGCAGTACTTC. It translates to CAIEAEGGRAYEQYF.

At least ten counts were recorded for this clonotype. This rearrangement joins TRBV14 to TRBJ2-1, with D unclear. CDR3 length: 14 amino acids. Germline V gene data show CDR1 as SGHDN and CDR2 as FVKESK. Trimming removed 8 bases at V and 0 bases at J, with 11 bases between. DNA of the CDR3: TGTGCCAGCGCCGCACCGAGCTCCTACAATGAGCAGTTCTTC. Residues: CASAAPSSYNEQFF.

There are many counts of this clonotype. The genes are TRBV20-1 and TRBJ2-5, with 13 bases fitting TRBD2. The V segment lost 5 bases and the J segment 6 bases; nucleotides outside the gene matches: 6. Germline V gives CDR1 DFQATT, CDR2 SNEGSKA (reference sequence). CDR3 length: 14 amino acids. DNA of the CDR3: TGCAGTGCTCACACTAGCGGGAGGGAGAAGACCCAGTACTTC. Protein sequence: CSAHTSGREKTQYF.

This clonotype appeared once. The CDR3 end shows no conserved phenylalanine or tryptophan, and so a read error is likely. The DNA is left out, because the CDR3 cannot be placed on it with certainty; the CDR3 is given as TCRdb lists it. The V gene is TRBV2, the J gene TRBJ2-5; the D call TRBD1 from the table was never checked on the DNA. The CDR3 totals 9 residues, both ends included. Germline V gene lookup returns CDR1 SNHLY and CDR2 FYNNEI. CDR3 residues: CASSSQRRT.

The genes are TRBV6-1 and TRBJ1-1; D gene ambiguous. The V gene lost 3 bases and the J gene lost 1 base, with 6 bases spanning the gap. Per the germline V gene, CDR1 is MNHNS and CDR2 is SASEGT. CDR3 length equals 13 residues. The CDR3, as DNA: TGTGCCAGCAGTGAGATCGGGAACACTGAAGCTTTCTTT. Translation gives CASSEIGNTEAFF.